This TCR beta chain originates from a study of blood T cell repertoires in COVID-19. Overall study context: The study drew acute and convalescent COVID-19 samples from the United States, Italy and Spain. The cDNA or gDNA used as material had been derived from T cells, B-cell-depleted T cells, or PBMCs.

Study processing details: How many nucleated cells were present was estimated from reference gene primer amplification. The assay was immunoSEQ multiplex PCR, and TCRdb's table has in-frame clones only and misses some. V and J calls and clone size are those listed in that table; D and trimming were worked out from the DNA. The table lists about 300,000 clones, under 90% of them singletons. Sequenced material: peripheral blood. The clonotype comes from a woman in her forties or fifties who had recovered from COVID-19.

CDR3 DNA: TGTGCCAGCAGCGCCCGGGACAGCGCGAGGGTTCAGTACTTC. This sequence encodes CASSARDSARVQYF. The chain couples TRBV9 to TRBJ2-4; TRBD1 matches at 7 bases. In germline, CDR1 is SGDLS, CDR2 YYNGEE. Trimming took 3 bases from V and 11 from J; bases not matched to a gene: 11. This CDR3 has 14 amino acids.